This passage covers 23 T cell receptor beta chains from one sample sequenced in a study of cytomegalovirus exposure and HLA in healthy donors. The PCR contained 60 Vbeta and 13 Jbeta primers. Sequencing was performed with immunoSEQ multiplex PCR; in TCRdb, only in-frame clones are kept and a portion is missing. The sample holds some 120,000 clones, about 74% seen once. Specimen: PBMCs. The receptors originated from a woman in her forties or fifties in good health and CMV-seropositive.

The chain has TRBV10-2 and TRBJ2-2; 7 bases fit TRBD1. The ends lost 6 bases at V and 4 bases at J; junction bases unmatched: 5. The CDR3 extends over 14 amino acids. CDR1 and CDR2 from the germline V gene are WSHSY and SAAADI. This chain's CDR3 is CASSNTGATGELFF. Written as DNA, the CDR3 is TGCGCCAGCAGCAATACAGGGGCCACCGGGGAGCTGTTTTTT.

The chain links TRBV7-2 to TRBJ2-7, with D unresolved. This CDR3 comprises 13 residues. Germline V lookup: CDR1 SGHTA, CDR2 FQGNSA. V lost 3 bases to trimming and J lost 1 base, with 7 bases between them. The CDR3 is CASSFFTSYEQYF. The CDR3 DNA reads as TGTGCCAGCAGCTTTTTCACATCCTACGAGCAGTACTTC.

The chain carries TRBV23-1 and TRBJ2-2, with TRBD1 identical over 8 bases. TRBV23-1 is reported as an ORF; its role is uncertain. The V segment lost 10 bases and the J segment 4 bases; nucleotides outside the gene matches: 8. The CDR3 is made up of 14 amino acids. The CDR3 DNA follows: TGCGCCACTACGGACAGGGTAACCACCGGGGAGCTGTTTTTT. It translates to CATTDRVTTGELFF.

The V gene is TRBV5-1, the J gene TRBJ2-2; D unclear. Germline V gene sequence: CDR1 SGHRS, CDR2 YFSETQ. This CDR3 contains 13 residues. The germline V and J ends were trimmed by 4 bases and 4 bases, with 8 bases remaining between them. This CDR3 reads CASSSSTTGELFF. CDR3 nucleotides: TGCGCCAGCAGCAGCTCAACCACCGGGGAGCTGTTTTTT. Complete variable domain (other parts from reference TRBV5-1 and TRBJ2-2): KAGVTQTPRYLIKTRGQQVTLSCSPISGHRSVSWYQQTPGQGLQFLFEYFSETQRNKGNFPGRFSGRQFSNSRSEMNVSTLELGDSALYLCASSSSTTGELFFGEGSRLTVL.

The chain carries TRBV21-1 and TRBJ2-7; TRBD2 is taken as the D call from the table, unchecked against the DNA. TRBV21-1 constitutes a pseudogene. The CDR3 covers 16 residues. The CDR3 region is CASSTTRGVGSHEQYF. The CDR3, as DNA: TGTGCCAGCAGCACGACCCGGGGGGTAGGTTCCCACGAGCAGTACTTC.

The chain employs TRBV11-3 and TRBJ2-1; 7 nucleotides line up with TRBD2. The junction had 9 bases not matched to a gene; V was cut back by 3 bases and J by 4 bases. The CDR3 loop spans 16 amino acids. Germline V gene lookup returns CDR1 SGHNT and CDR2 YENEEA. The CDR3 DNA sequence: TGTGCCAGCAGCTTTTTTGGGGGGGGAGGATACAATGAGCAGTTCTTC. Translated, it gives CASSFFGGGGYNEQFF.

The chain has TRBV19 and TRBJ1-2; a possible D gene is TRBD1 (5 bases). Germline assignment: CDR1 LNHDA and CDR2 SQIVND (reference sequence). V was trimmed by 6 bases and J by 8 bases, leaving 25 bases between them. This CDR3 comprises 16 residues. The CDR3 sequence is CASSLTYGIGGRGYTF. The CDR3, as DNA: TGTGCCAGTAGCCTTACCTACGGGATCGGGGGAAGGGGCTACACCTTC.

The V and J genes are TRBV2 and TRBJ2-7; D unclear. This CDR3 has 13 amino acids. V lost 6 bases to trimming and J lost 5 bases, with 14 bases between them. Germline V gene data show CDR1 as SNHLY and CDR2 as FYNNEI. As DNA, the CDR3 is TGTGCCAGCAGGGCGACATATTCCGACGAGCAGTACTTC. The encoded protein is CASRATYSDEQYF.

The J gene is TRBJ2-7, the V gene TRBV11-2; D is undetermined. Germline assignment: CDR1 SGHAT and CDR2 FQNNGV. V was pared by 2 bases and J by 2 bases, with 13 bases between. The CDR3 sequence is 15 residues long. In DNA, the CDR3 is TGTGCCAGCAGCTTAATGGTCACACCAACCTACGAGCAGTACTTC. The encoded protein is CASSLMVTPTYEQYF.

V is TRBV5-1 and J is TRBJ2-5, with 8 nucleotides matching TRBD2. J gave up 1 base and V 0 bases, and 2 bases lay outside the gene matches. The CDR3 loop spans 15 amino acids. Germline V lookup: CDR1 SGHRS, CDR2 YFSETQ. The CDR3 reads CASSLDGGGQETQYF. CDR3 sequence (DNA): TGCGCCAGCAGCTTGGACGGGGGGGGCCAAGAGACCCAGTACTTC.

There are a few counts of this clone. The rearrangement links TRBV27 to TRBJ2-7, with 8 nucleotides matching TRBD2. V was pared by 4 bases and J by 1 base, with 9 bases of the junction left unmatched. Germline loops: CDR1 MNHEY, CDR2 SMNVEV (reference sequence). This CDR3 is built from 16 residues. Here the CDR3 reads CASSSPQKRGSYEQYF. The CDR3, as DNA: TGTGCCAGCAGTTCCCCCCAGAAGCGGGGGTCCTACGAGCAGTACTTC.

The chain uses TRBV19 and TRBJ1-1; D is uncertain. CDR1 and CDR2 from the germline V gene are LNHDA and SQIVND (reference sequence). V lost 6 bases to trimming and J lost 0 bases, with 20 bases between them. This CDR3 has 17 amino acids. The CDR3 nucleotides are TGTGCCAGTAGCCTTGTCCCAACGGGAGTCATGAACACTGAAGCTTTCTTT. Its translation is CASSLVPTGVMNTEAFF.

The CDR3 DNA follows: TGTGCCAGCAGCTTAGCACAGGGCAATGAAAAACTGTTTTTT. Translation: CASSLAQGNEKLFF. The chain employs TRBV7-9 and TRBJ1-4; perhaps TRBD1 as D (6 bases). V lost 0 bases to trimming and J lost 5 bases, with 7 bases between them. Germline V gene sequence: CDR1 SEHNR, CDR2 FQNEAQ (reference sequence). The CDR3 is made up of 14 amino acids.

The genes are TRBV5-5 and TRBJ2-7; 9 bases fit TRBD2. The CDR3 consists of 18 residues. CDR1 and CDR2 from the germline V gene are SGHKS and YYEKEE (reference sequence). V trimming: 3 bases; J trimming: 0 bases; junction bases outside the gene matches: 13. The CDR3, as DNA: TGTGCCAGCAGCTCCCCCGCTAGCGGGGTAGCTAACTCCTACGAGCAGTACTTC. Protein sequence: CASSSPASGVANSYEQYF.

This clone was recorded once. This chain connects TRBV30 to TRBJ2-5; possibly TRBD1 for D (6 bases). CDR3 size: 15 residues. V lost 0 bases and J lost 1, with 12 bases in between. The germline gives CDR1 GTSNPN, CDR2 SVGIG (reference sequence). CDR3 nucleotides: TGTGCCTGGAGTGTAGGGACATACATCCAAGAGACCCAGTACTTC. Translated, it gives CAWSVGTYIQETQYF.

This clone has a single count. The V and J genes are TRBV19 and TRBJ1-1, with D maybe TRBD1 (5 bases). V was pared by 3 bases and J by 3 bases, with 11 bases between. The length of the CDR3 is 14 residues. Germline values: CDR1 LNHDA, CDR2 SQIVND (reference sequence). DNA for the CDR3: TGTGCCAGTAGTATCGGGGGGTGGGACACTGAAGCTTTCTTT. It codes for CASSIGGWDTEAFF.

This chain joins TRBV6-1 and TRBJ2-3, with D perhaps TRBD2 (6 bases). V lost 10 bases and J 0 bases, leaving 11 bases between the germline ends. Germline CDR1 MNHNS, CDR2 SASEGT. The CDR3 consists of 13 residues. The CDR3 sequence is CATGRTSTDTQYF. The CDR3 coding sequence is TGTGCCACAGGGAGGACTAGCACAGATACGCAGTATTTT.

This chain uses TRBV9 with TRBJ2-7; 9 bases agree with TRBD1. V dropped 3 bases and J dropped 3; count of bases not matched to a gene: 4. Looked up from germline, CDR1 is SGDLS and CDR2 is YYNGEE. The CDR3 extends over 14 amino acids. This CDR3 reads CASSGSTGGYEQYF. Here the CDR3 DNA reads TGTGCCAGCAGCGGGTCGACAGGGGGCTACGAGCAGTACTTC. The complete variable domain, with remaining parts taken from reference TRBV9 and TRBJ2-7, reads DSGVTQTPKHLITATGQRVTLRCSPRSGDLSVYWYQQSLDQGLQFLIQYYNGEERAKGNILERFSAQQFPDLHSELNLSSLELGDSALYFCASSGSTGGYEQYFGPGTRLTVT.

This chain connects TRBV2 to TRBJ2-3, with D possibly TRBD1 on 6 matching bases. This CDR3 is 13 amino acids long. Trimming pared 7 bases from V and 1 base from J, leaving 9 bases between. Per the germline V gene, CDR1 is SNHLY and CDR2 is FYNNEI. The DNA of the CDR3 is TGTGCCAGCACAAACAGGGGCACAGATACGCAGTATTTT. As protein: CASTNRGTDTQYF.

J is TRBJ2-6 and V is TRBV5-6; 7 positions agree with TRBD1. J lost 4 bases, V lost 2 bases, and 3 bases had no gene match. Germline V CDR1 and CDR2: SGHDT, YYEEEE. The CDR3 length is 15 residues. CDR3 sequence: CASSLRGPGANVLTF. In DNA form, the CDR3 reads TGTGCCAGCAGCTTAAGGGGGCCCGGGGCCAACGTCCTGACTTTC. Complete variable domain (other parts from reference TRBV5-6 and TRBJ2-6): DAGVTQSPTHLIKTRGQQVTLRCSPKSGHDTVSWYQQALGQGPQFIFQYYEEEERQRGNFPDRFSGHQFPNYSSELNVNALLLGDSALYLCASSLRGPGANVLTFGAGSRLTVL.

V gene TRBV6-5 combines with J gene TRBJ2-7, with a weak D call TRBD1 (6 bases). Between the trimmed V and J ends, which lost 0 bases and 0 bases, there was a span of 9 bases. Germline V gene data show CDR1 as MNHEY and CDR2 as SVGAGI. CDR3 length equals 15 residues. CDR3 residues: CASSYSGAHSYEQYF. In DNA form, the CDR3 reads TGTGCCAGCAGTTACTCGGGGGCCCACTCCTACGAGCAGTACTTC.

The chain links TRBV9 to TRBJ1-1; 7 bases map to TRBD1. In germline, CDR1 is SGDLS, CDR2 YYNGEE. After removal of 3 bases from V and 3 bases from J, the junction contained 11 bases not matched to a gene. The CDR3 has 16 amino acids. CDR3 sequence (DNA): TGTGCCAGCAGCGGCCTGGACAGGTTTGAATACACTGAAGCTTTCTTT. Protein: CASSGLDRFEYTEAFF.

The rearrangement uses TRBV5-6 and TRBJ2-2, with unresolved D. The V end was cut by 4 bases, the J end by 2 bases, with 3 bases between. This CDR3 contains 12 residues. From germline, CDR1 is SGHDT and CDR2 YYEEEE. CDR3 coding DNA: TGTGCCAGCAGCCTAAACACCGGGGAGCTGTTTTTT. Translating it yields CASSLNTGELFF.